Listed below are T cell receptor beta chains from one sample, sequenced in a study of blood T cells in healthy people across ages. TCRdb processed the 5' RACE reads anew with MiXCR; each CDR3 protein has one entry. The data show around 940,000 distinct CDR3 sequences, with 51% seen just once and 20% to 25% held by the top ten. Sequences were obtained from blood. The source is a woman aged 55-75 years in good health. CDR3s include the opening cysteine and the closing phenylalanine or tryptophan. The D gene is left open where the match is weak. Clone size is not always given. Where it is, it says once, few, many or a class for expanded clones.

size,J,V,D,CDR3,DNA
.,TRBJ2-7,TRBV15,TRBD2,CATSRDISGGSYEQYF,TGTGCCACCAGCAGAGATATTAGCGGGGGCTCTTACGAGCAGTACTTC
few,TRBJ2-3,TRBV12-3/TRBV12-4,.,CASSLIGSRTDTQYF,TGTGCCAGCAGTTTAATTGGCAGCCGCACAGATACGCAGTATTTT
.,TRBJ2-3,TRBV4-1,.,CASSQGFGGPRTDTQYF,TGCGCCAGCAGCCAAGGCTTTGGGGGTCCGAGGACAGATACGCAGTATTTT
.,TRBJ2-1,TRBV20-1,.,CSAIAGIYNEQFF,TGCAGTGCTATAGCCGGGATCTACAATGAGCAGTTCTTC
.,TRBJ2-7,TRBV7-7,.,CASSLGDYNPYNEQYF,TGTGCCAGCAGCTTAGGAGACTATAACCCCTACAATGAGCAGTACTTC
.,TRBJ1-1,TRBV21-1,.,CASSTHRQHPTLAFF,TGTGCCAGCAGCACGCACCGACAGCACCCAACCCTCGCTTTCTTT
many,TRBJ2-6,TRBV7-2,.,CASSLGAISGANVLTF,TGTGCCAGCAGCTTAGGGGCTATCTCTGGGGCCAACGTCCTGACTTTC
few,TRBJ2-5,TRBV7-9,.,CASSDLDPQETQYF,TGTGCCAGCAGCGACCTGGACCCGCAAGAGACCCAGTACTTC
.,TRBJ2-7,TRBV5-1,TRBD2,CASSTGLAGENEQYF,TGCGCCAGCAGCACGGGACTAGCGGGAGAGAACGAGCAGTACTTC
once,TRBJ2-1,TRBV20-1,.,CSARDGTPLRGEQFF,TGCAGTGCGCGAGACGGGACTCCCCTACGCGGTGAGCAGTTCTTC
.,TRBJ1-2,TRBV24-1,.,CATSDPGAGYGYTF,TGTGCCACCAGTGACCCAGGGGCCGGCTATGGCTACACCTTC
.,TRBJ2-1,TRBV20-1,TRBD2,CSAEAYAGASYNEQFF,TGCAGTGCCGAGGCATACGCGGGAGCCTCCTACAATGAGCAGTTCTTC
few,TRBJ1-2,TRBV29-1,.,CSVHLTSAANYGYTF,TGCAGCGTCCACCTCACATCGGCTGCTAACTATGGCTACACCTTC
.,TRBJ2-3,TRBV29-1,.,CSVGGLLGTDTQYF,TGCAGCGTTGGAGGTTTATTGGGCACAGATACGCAGTATTTT
.,TRBJ1-5,TRBV4-1,TRBD1,CASSQGRTGTGQPQHF,TGCGCCAGCAGCCAAGGTAGGACAGGGACGGGTCAGCCCCAGCATTTT
.,TRBJ2-6,TRBV12-3/TRBV12-4,.,CASSGGAGFSGANVLTF,TGTGCCAGCAGTGGGGGTGCGGGGTTTTCTGGGGCCAACGTCCTGACTTTC
.,TRBJ2-3,TRBV29-1,.,CSVGYSDTQYF,TGCAGCGTTGGTTACTCAGATACGCAGTATTTT
.,TRBJ2-3,TRBV12-3/TRBV12-4,.,CASSLARGTTTQYF,TGTGCCAGCAGTTTAGCGAGGGGGACTACTACGCAGTATTTT
.,TRBJ2-7,TRBV4-2,TRBD2,CASSQEDRQRGEQYF,TGTGCCAGCAGCCAGGAAGACAGGCAGCGGGGGGAGCAGTACTTC
.,TRBJ2-7,TRBV27,.,CASSPFFGGGSYEQYF,TGTGCCAGCAGTCCCTTTTTTGGGGGTGGTTCCTACGAGCAGTACTTC
.,TRBJ2-5,TRBV6-5,TRBD1,CASSYSGQGVETQYF,TGTGCCAGCAGTTACTCGGGCCAGGGGGTGGAGACCCAGTACTTC
.,TRBJ2-7,TRBV6-1,TRBD2,CASSEWLAGGLYEQYF,TGTGCCAGCAGTGAATGGCTAGCGGGAGGGCTGTACGAGCAGTACTTC
once,TRBJ2-1,TRBV5-1,.,CASRGGYLYNEQFF,TGCGCCAGCAGAGGGGGTTATTTGTACAATGAGCAGTTCTTC
.,TRBJ2-3,TRBV5-1,TRBD2,CASSLEDSGRRGTDTQYF,TGCGCCAGCAGTCTTGAGGATAGCGGGAGAAGGGGCACAGATACGCAGTATTTT
.,TRBJ2-7,TRBV20-1,.,CSARHYGYEQYF,TGCAGTGCTAGACACTACGGCTACGAGCAGTACTTC
few,TRBJ2-3,TRBV20-1,TRBD1,CSAPGQRTDTQYF,TGCAGTGCTCCGGGACAGCGCACAGATACGCAGTATTTT
.,TRBJ2-7,TRBV28,TRBD1,CASISSIGTGHYGQYF,TGTGCCAGCATCTCATCGATCGGGACAGGGCACTACGGGCAGTACTTC
few,TRBJ2-1,TRBV2,.,CASRGSSRGEQFF,TGTGCCAGCAGAGGGAGTTCTCGTGGGGAGCAGTTCTTC
.,TRBJ2-6,TRBV7-2,.,CASSLSVRFSGANVLTF,TGTGCCAGCAGCTTATCGGTCAGGTTCTCTGGGGCCAACGTCCTGACTTTC
few,TRBJ2-1,TRBV10-3,.,CAISPRDGRGDNEQFF,TGTGCCATCAGTCCGAGGGACGGACGGGGAGACAATGAGCAGTTCTTC
few,TRBJ1-1,TRBV13,TRBD1,CASSLRTGRTEAFF,TGTGCCAGCAGCTTAAGGACAGGGCGCACTGAAGCTTTCTTT
few,TRBJ2-3,TRBV14,TRBD2,CASSHSAGGRTQYF,TGTGCCAGCAGCCATTCCGCGGGAGGGCGTACGCAGTATTTT
.,TRBJ2-3,TRBV6-5,.,CASSYRGSITDTQYF,TGTGCCAGCAGTTATAGGGGAAGCATCACAGATACGCAGTATTTT
few,TRBJ2-5,TRBV20-1,.,CSARDPGETQYF,TGCAGTGCTAGAGACCCAGGGGAGACCCAGTACTTC
.,TRBJ1-5,TRBV7-2,.,CASSPLPGRGNQPQHF,TGTGCCAGCAGCCCCCTTCCGGGACGGGGCAATCAGCCCCAGCATTTT
once,TRBJ2-3,TRBV12-3/TRBV12-4,TRBD2,CASSTSGRAGYGTDTQYF,TGTGCCAGCAGTACGAGCGGGAGGGCCGGATATGGCACAGATACGCAGTATTTT
.,TRBJ2-3,TRBV6-2/TRBV6-3,TRBD1,CASSARQGVGDTQYF,TGTGCCAGCTCGGCCCGACAGGGGGTAGGAGATACGCAGTATTTT
few,TRBJ2-4,TRBV12-3/TRBV12-4,TRBD2,CASSSSGMGGIKNIQYF,TGTGCCAGCAGTTCTAGCGGGATGGGTGGAATCAAAAACATTCAGTACTTC
.,TRBJ2-1,TRBV2,.,CASSGPSSYNEQFF,TGTGCCAGCAGTGGACCGAGCTCCTACAATGAGCAGTTCTTC